The T cell receptor (beta chain) under discussion was sequenced for a study of shared clonotypes between healthy human individuals. Clones were sequenced by immunoSEQ multiplex PCR, and TCRdb holds only the in-frame ones, with some missing. The table lists some 1 million clones, approximately 68% of them singletons, with roughly 1.5% in the top ten. This clone was counted once. Germline CDR1 MNHNY, CDR2 SVGAGI (reference sequence). CDR3 length equals 15 residues. The V gene lost 0 bases and the J gene lost 0 bases, with 6 bases spanning the gap. This receptor was taken from a man aged 18 to 30 in good health. The sample comprised memory CD4+ T cells sorted from blood. Subset given: CD45RA-negative fraction. The gene calls are TRBV6-6 and TRBJ1-5; no clear D. The CDR3 sequence: CASSYSSASNQPQHF. CDR3 DNA: TGTGCCAGCAGTTACTCGTCAGCTAGCAATCAGCCCCAGCATTTT.